This TCR beta chain was documented in a study of cytomegalovirus exposure and HLA in healthy donors. General study findings and limits: Rare TCR sequences predominated, though certain public TCRs were found in many donors.

Notes on this clone: The antigen is not known.

Germline CDR1 reads SGHRS; CDR2 reads YFSETQ. The CDR3 covers 13 residues. Trimming stripped 3 bases from V and 4 bases from J, with 8 bases between. The PCR had 60 Vbeta and 13 Jbeta primers. The repertoire was sequenced with immunoSEQ multiplex PCR; TCRdb's copy has only in-frame clones and lacks some. In total, the table holds under 200,000 clones. This sequence originates from a young woman in good health and CMV-seropositive. This chain uses TRBV5-1 with TRBJ1-5; D uncertain. Input material: PBMCs. The CDR3 DNA reads TGCGCCAGCAGCTCTGACACTAATCAGCCCCAGCATTTT. Residues: CASSSDTNQPQHF. Full variable domain (missing parts from reference TRBV5-1 and TRBJ1-5): KAGVTQTPRYLIKTRGQQVTLSCSPISGHRSVSWYQQTPGQGLQFLFEYFSETQRNKGNFPGRFSGRQFSNSRSEMNVSTLELGDSALYLCASSSDTNQPQHFGDGTRLSIL.